This TCR beta chain was observed in a study of T-cell reconstitution after alpha-beta-depleted transplantation in children. Findings and limits, study-wide: Reports say that about two months after transplant, the alpha-beta T cells came out of several hundred graft clones that had expanded. Among T cells one year after transplant, newly produced cells accounted for most counts and diversity. Elevated TCRbeta diversity at day 60 was traced, in some patients, to surviving recipient T cells and thymic progenitors.

Unique molecular identifiers were incorporated into the prepared TCRbeta library. TCRdb called the PCR reads again in MiXCR, with one record for every CDR3 protein. Of about 90,000 distinct CDR3 sequences in the sample, around 16% were seen once. Remarks on this clonotype: The antigen is unknown.

From germline, CDR1 is MDHEN and CDR2 SYDVKM. The length of the CDR3 is 13 residues. With V trimmed by 6 bases and J by 4 bases, 4 bases remained unmatched. The genes are TRBV28 and TRBJ1-2; 8 positions agree with TRBD1. This material consisted of PBMCs, mostly from graft donor cells, taken 180 days after TCRalphabeta/CD19-depleted stem cell transplant. The sequence derives from a male patient aged 2 to 10 who had a stem cell transplant for acute lymphoblastic leukemia, so the T cells may come from the graft donor. In DNA, the CDR3 is TGTGCCAGCAGAGCAGGGGGCGGCTATGGCTACACCTTC. It translates to CASRAGGGYGYTF.